The 13 T cell receptor beta chains presented below share a single source sample, sequenced in a study of cytomegalovirus exposure and HLA in healthy donors. Sequencing was performed with immunoSEQ multiplex PCR; in TCRdb, only in-frame clones are kept and a portion is missing. The sample records 150,000 or so clones, approximately 86% being singletons. What was sequenced was PBMCs. The receptor set was obtained from a man younger than 35 in good health and CMV-seropositive.

This sequence joins TRBV28 and TRBJ2-7; 13 bases agree with TRBD2. CDR3 length: 15 residues. The germline gives CDR1 MDHEN, CDR2 SYDVKM. The junction had 5 bases not matched to a gene; V was cut back by 4 bases and J by 5 bases. The CDR3 coding sequence is TGTGCCAGCAGTTCCCGGACTAGCGGGGGTGACGAGCAGTACTTC. Residues: CASSSRTSGGDEQYF.

This chain links TRBV2 with TRBJ2-1; no reliable D call. Germline values: CDR1 SNHLY, CDR2 FYNNEI. The CDR3 consists of 13 residues. V was cut by 7 bases and J by 0 bases, with 7 bases left in between. CDR3 in DNA: TGTGCCAGCATACCGAGCTCCTACAATGAGCAGTTCTTC. It translates to CASIPSSYNEQFF.

The chain links TRBV7-9 to TRBJ1-1; D gene uncertain. Germline assignment: CDR1 SEHNR and CDR2 FQNEAQ (reference sequence). This CDR3 is built from 17 residues. The V gene lost 5 bases and the J gene lost 1 base, with 20 bases spanning the gap. CDR3: CASSLSPDTLKNTEAFF. The CDR3 DNA reads TGTGCCAGCAGCCTTAGTCCTGACACCCTAAAGAACACTGAAGCTTTCTTT.

V gene TRBV21-1 combines with J gene TRBJ2-1; TRBD2, the table's D call, lacks a check against the DNA. TRBV21-1 corresponds to a pseudogene. The CDR3 totals 10 residues. In DNA, the CDR3 is TGTGCCAGCAGCAAAGCCTGGCAGTTCTTC. This encodes CASSKAWQFF.

The chain has TRBV2 and TRBJ2-7; the match to TRBD1 covers 7 bases. Looked up from germline, CDR1 is SNHLY and CDR2 is FYNNEI. V lost 1 base and J lost 2; bases outside the gene matches: 5. CDR3 length: 15 residues. The CDR3 sequence: CASSEVEGTAYEQYF. For the CDR3, the DNA is TGTGCCAGCAGTGAAGTAGAGGGGACAGCCTACGAGCAGTACTTC. The full variable domain, rest sourced from reference TRBV2 and TRBJ2-7, is EPEVTQTPSHQVTQMGQEVILRCVPISNHLYFYWYRQILGQKVEFLVSFYNNEISEKSEIFDDQFSVERPDGSNFTLKIRSTKLEDSAMYFCASSEVEGTAYEQYFGPGTRLTVT.

This chain joins TRBV27 and TRBJ2-4, with a possible D match to TRBD1 (5 bases). Trimming stripped 5 bases from V and 0 bases from J, with 17 bases between. Germline V gives CDR1 MNHEY, CDR2 SMNVEV (reference sequence). There are 17 residues in the CDR3. The CDR3 protein is CASSPLGRLLAKNIQYF. In DNA, the CDR3 is TGTGCCAGCAGTCCCCTGGGGCGGCTGCTAGCCAAAAACATTCAGTACTTC.

The chain employs TRBV4-2 and TRBJ2-4; 9 nucleotides agree with TRBD2. The CDR3 covers 18 residues. The V gene end was trimmed by 3 bases and the J gene end by 8 bases; junction bases not matched to a gene: 17. CDR1 and CDR2 from the germline V gene are LGHNA and YNFKEQ. The CDR3 DNA reads as TGTGCCAGCAGCCAGCGAGTACTAGCGGGTGGTAGGGCGCACATTCAGTACTTC. This encodes CASSQRVLAGGRAHIQYF.

This clone was seen just once. The chain links TRBV4-2 to TRBJ2-1; D gene uncertain. CDR1 and CDR2 (germline): LGHNA, YNFKEQ. The CDR3 is made up of 13 amino acids. V lost 0 bases, J lost 8 bases, and 8 bases lay in between. CDR3 coding DNA: TGTGCCAGCAGCCAAGAAGAGCTCTATGAGCAGTTCTTC. Translated: CASSQEELYEQFF.

This chain connects TRBV2 to TRBJ2-5; 8 bases align to TRBD1. The CDR3 contains 16 residues. The V gene's germline CDR1 is SNHLY and CDR2 FYNNEI. Losses at the gene ends were 8 bases for V and 5 bases for J; bases not matched to a gene: 16. CDR3 sequence (DNA): TGTGCCAGCGGGGGATTTCAGGACAGGGTCGGGGAGACCCAGTACTTC. Residues: CASGGFQDRVGETQYF. The whole variable domain, remainder taken from reference TRBV2 and TRBJ2-5, is EPEVTQTPSHQVTQMGQEVILRCVPISNHLYFYWYRQILGQKVEFLVSFYNNEISEKSEIFDDQFSVERPDGSNFTLKIRSTKLEDSAMYFCASGGFQDRVGETQYFGPGTRLLVL.

The J gene is TRBJ1-6, the V gene TRBV4-3; 7 bases fit TRBD1. V lost 10 bases, J lost 1 base, and 10 bases stayed unmatched. CDR1 and CDR2 from the germline V gene are LGHNA and YSLEER. The length of the CDR3 is 16 residues. This CDR3 is CAIQGGSRSYNSPLHF. CDR3 bases: TGCGCCATTCAGGGGGGTTCGAGGTCCTATAATTCACCCCTCCACTTT.

This clone occurred once. The chain couples TRBV10-3 to TRBJ2-7; TRBD1 matches 10 bases. The junction had 15 bases not matched to a gene; V was cut back by 8 bases and J by 5 bases. CDR1 is ENHRY, CDR2 SYGVKD, per germline. The CDR3 is 16 residues long. The CDR3 here is CAIGFNTGQGPDEQYF. In DNA form, the CDR3 reads TGTGCCATCGGTTTTAATACGGGACAGGGGCCGGACGAGCAGTACTTC.

J is TRBJ2-7 and V is TRBV4-2; the match to TRBD1 covers 7 bases. The V and J ends lost 2 bases and 5 bases, in that order; junction bases with no gene match: 12. The CDR3 totals 16 residues. Germline CDR1 and CDR2: LGHNA and YNFKEQ. The CDR3 DNA reads as TGTGCCAGCAGCCAACGGTTCAGGGGGAACCCCCACGAGCAGTACTTC. Protein sequence: CASSQRFRGNPHEQYF.

The CDR3 nucleotides read TGTGCCAGCTCACAACAGGGTATGAACACTGAAGCTTTCTTT. Encoded protein: CASSQQGMNTEAFF. The chain carries TRBV18 and TRBJ1-1, with D perhaps matching TRBD1 (6 bases). Trimming left V 4 bases short and J 0 bases short, with 9 bases between. The CDR3 has 14 amino acids. Germline V gives CDR1 KGHSH, CDR2 LQKENI.